The clone carrying this TCR beta chain was detected once. The data were obtained in a study of shared clonotypes between healthy human individuals. Both subsets, CD45RA+ naive and CD45RA-negative memory, were split from the CD4+ cells. The table came from immunoSEQ multiplex PCR; TCRdb's copy has only in-frame clones and leaves some out. This table holds 2,100,000 or so clones, around 95% found once. The TCR originated in a man between 18 and 29 years old in good health. Input material: naive CD4+ T cells sorted from blood. Subset specified: CD45RA+ positively selected.

CDR3 loop: CASSPMDRGTGANVLTF. CDR3 sequence (DNA): TGTGCCAGCTCACCGATGGACAGGGGTACCGGGGCCAACGTCCTGACTTTC. The chain links TRBV18 to TRBJ2-6, with 9 bases fitting TRBD1. J lost 4 bases, V lost 3 bases, and 7 bases had no gene match. CDR1 and CDR2 (germline): KGHSH, LQKENI. The CDR3 consists of 17 residues.